The 7 T cell receptor beta chains below come from one sample, sequenced in a study of blood T cell repertoires in COVID-19. Assay used: immunoSEQ multiplex PCR; TCRdb lists only in-frame clones, some missing. In the table there are about 55,000 clones, roughly 85% of which are singletons. Sequencing was performed on peripheral blood. All receptors come from a human donor in a cohort sampled during active COVID-19.

For this clone: One end of the junction does not line up with germline, which may come from a read error. V and J are TRBV7-7 and TRBJ2-2, with D tentatively TRBD2 (6 bases). CDR3 length equals 14 residues. From germline, CDR1 is SSHAT and CDR2 FNYEAQ (reference sequence). The CDR3 loop is CASSTRELAGELFF. Here the CDR3 DNA reads TGTGCTAGCAGCACTCGGGAGCTCGCCGGGGAGCTGTTTTTT.

This sequence joins TRBV7-3 and TRBJ2-5; TRBD2 aligns across 8 bases. Germline CDR1 and CDR2: SGHTA and FQGTGA. The CDR3 covers 15 residues. The junction had 10 bases not matched to a gene; V was cut back by 5 bases and J by 5 bases. Here the CDR3 DNA reads TGTGCCAGCAGCCCGGGGGGGGCCGAGTGGGAGACCCAGTACTTC. Translation: CASSPGGAEWETQYF.

The chain joins TRBV5-4 to TRBJ2-3, with a weak D call TRBD2 (6 bases). The CDR3 length is 16 residues. Germline V CDR1 and CDR2: SGHNT, YYREEE (reference sequence). V was pared by 2 bases and J by 3 bases, with 16 bases between. The CDR3 bases are TGTGCCAGCAGCTTAGGTCCGGGAGAGGGGACAGATACGCAGTATTTT. Translating gives CASSLGPGEGTDTQYF.

The chain uses TRBV4-2 and TRBJ1-2; 7 nucleotides align to TRBD1. Germline loops: CDR1 LGHNA, CDR2 YNFKEQ. With V trimmed by 6 bases and J by 2 bases, 6 bases remained unmatched. This CDR3 contains 14 residues. CDR3 DNA sequence: TGTGCCAGCAGTTCAGGGGGAACAAACTATGGCTACACCTTC. This gives the protein CASSSGGTNYGYTF.

The gene calls are TRBV10-3 and TRBJ1-3, with D tentatively TRBD1 (6 bases). Germline V lookup: CDR1 ENHRY, CDR2 SYGVKD. The CDR3 is 16 amino acids. V shed 3 bases and J shed 0 bases, with 12 bases lying between them. As DNA, the CDR3 is TGTGCCATCAGTGATTTGGGACAACGCTCTGGAAACACCATATATTTT. This translates into CAISDLGQRSGNTIYF.

This clone appeared a single time. The chain combines TRBV24-1 with TRBJ2-2; 7 bases line up with TRBD1. CDR3 length equals 16 residues. Losses at the gene ends were 4 bases for V and 1 base for J; bases not matched to a gene: 5. Germline V gives CDR1 KGHDR, CDR2 SFDVKD. CDR3 in DNA: TGTGCCACCAGTGACCACCGACAGGGGAACACCGGGGAGCTGTTTTTT. This gives the protein CATSDHRQGNTGELFF.

V usage is TRBV28 and J usage is TRBJ1-2; TRBD1 matches at 7 bases. V lost 5 bases and J lost 4; bases outside the gene matches: 16. The germline V gene has CDR1 MDHEN and CDR2 SYDVKM. This CDR3 is built from 17 residues. This CDR3 is CASSPGGQIRTLYGYTF. The DNA of the CDR3 is TGTGCCAGCAGTCCTGGGGGACAGATCCGCACCCTCTATGGCTACACCTTC.